The 24 T cell receptor beta chains reported below all come from one sample, sequenced in a study of cytomegalovirus exposure and HLA in healthy donors. Clones were read by immunoSEQ multiplex PCR, and TCRdb kept only the in-frame ones, dropping some. The top ten clones hold around 0.8% of a sample with 350,000 or so clones, roughly 85% of them seen once. Sequencing input: PBMCs. These TCRs come from a woman aged 18-29 years in good health and CMV-seronegative.

This clone was seen more than once but under ten times. The V and J genes are TRBV7-2 and TRBJ2-3; D is ambiguous. V dropped 5 bases and J dropped 0 bases, with 3 bases sitting between them. CDR1 is SGHTA and CDR2 is FQGNSA in the germline V gene. The CDR3 has 12 residues. CDR3 protein: CASSLSTDTQYF. CDR3 coding DNA: TGTGCCAGCAGCCTAAGCACAGATACGCAGTATTTT.

This clone was counted a single time. This chain joins TRBV5-4 and TRBJ2-6; D remains ambiguous. The CDR3 runs 12 residues. V was clipped by 4 bases and J by 6 bases, with 5 bases between them. Germline values: CDR1 SGHNT, CDR2 YYREEE (reference sequence). In DNA form, the CDR3 reads TGTGCCAGCAGCCCCCTGGCCAACGTCCTGACTTTC. This translates into CASSPLANVLTF.

This clone was observed once. This chain joins TRBV28 and TRBJ2-3; D is uncertain. Trimming cost V 3 bases and J 4 bases, with 8 bases left between them. The CDR3 length is 13 residues. CDR1 is MDHEN, CDR2 SYDVKM, per germline. Here the CDR3 reads CASSFPGADTQYF. The DNA of the CDR3 is TGTGCCAGCAGTTTCCCAGGTGCAGATACGCAGTATTTT.

This chain joins TRBV20-1 and TRBJ2-7, with TRBD1 matching over 7 bases. The CDR3 covers 11 residues. After removal of 6 bases from V and 5 bases from J, the junction contained 4 bases not matched to a gene. Germline V gene data show CDR1 as DFQATT and CDR2 as SNEGSKA (reference sequence). The CDR3 region has the DNA TGCAGTGCCAACAGGGGCCACGAGCAGTACTTC. This sequence encodes CSANRGHEQYF.

This chain connects TRBV27 to TRBJ2-7; 9 bases line up with TRBD1. The V gene's germline CDR1 is MNHEY and CDR2 SMNVEV (reference sequence). This CDR3 comprises 16 residues. The ends lost 5 bases at V and 0 bases at J; junction bases unmatched: 8. CDR3 in DNA: TGTGCCAGCAGTCCCCTTACGACAGGGGGCTCCTACGAGCAGTACTTC. Its protein is CASSPLTTGGSYEQYF.

This clone has a handful of counts. The chain links TRBV7-3 to TRBJ2-3; D not certain. Trimming took 2 bases from V and 8 from J, leaving 11 bases between them. The CDR3 loop spans 13 amino acids. Germline V gene lookup returns CDR1 SGHTA and CDR2 FQGTGA. CDR3 coding DNA: TGTGCCAGCAGCTTAGGGTCCGGCGGTACGCAGTATTTT. Amino acids: CASSLGSGGTQYF.

This clone turned up a few times. The V and J genes are TRBV2 and TRBJ1-1; 8 nucleotides match TRBD1. The CDR3 spans 14 residues. The germline V gene encodes CDR1 SNHLY and CDR2 FYNNEI. Losses at the gene ends were 10 bases for V and 0 bases for J; bases not matched to a gene: 7. The CDR3: CAMTGAGVNTEAFF. Written as DNA, the CDR3 is TGTGCCATGACAGGGGCCGGCGTGAACACTGAAGCTTTCTTT.

This chain connects TRBV29-1 to TRBJ2-7, with 16 bases fitting TRBD2. Trimming at V came to 5 bases and at J to 6 bases, leaving 7 bases not matched to a gene. The CDR3 covers 15 residues. Germline V CDR1 and CDR2: SQVTM, ANQGSEA. The CDR3 nucleotides are TGCAGCGTTTTTCCGGGACTAGCGGGAGGGCCCGAGCAGTACTTC. Protein product: CSVFPGLAGGPEQYF.

This clone has just one count. This chain connects TRBV28 to TRBJ2-7; 7 nucleotides agree with TRBD1. Germline V lookup: CDR1 MDHEN, CDR2 SYDVKM. V shed 5 bases and J 3 bases; nucleotides not matched to a gene: 7. The CDR3 has 14 residues. This chain's CDR3 is CASSPGNRGYEQYF. The CDR3 bases are TGTGCCAGCAGTCCGGGGAACAGGGGCTACGAGCAGTACTTC.

The J gene is TRBJ2-3, the V gene TRBV15; TRBD1 matches 7 bases. CDR3 length: 16 residues. CDR1 is LNHNV and CDR2 is YYDKDF in the germline V gene (reference sequence). Unmatched junction bases numbered 8, after V lost 3 bases and J lost 2 bases. The CDR3 loop reads CATSRAQGTLTDTQYF. DNA for the CDR3: TGTGCCACCAGCAGGGCACAGGGGACCCTCACAGATACGCAGTATTTT.

The genes are TRBV18 and TRBJ1-5; D may be TRBD1 (5 bases). Trimming shortened V by 3 bases and J by 2 bases, and 14 bases separated the two germline ends. This CDR3 has 16 amino acids. Germline assignment: CDR1 KGHSH and CDR2 LQKENI. The CDR3 spells CASSPGSGVGNQPQHF. The CDR3 region has the DNA TGTGCCAGCTCACCGGGGTCGGGGGTAGGCAATCAGCCCCAGCATTTT.

CDR3 amino acids: CASSFGDTAYEQYF. The DNA for the CDR3 is TGTGCCAGCAGTTTCGGGGACACAGCCTACGAGCAGTACTTC. V and J are TRBV27 and TRBJ2-7; perhaps TRBD1 as D (6 bases). Germline values: CDR1 MNHEY, CDR2 SMNVEV (reference sequence). This CDR3 is built from 14 residues. The V and J ends lost 3 bases and 2 bases respectively, with 11 bases between them.

The chain uses TRBV2 and TRBJ1-1, with D maybe TRBD1 (5 bases). V gave up 7 bases and J gave up 6 bases, with 24 bases separating them. This CDR3 spans 16 amino acids. Germline CDR1 reads SNHLY; CDR2 reads FYNNEI. The CDR3 loop is CASTRSRQLRTPEAFF. The CDR3 nucleotides read TGTGCCAGCACTCGCTCCAGACAGCTGAGAACCCCTGAAGCTTTCTTT. Looking up the rest from reference TRBV2 and TRBJ1-1 gives the full variable domain: EPEVTQTPSHQVTQMGQEVILRCVPISNHLYFYWYRQILGQKVEFLVSFYNNEISEKSEIFDDQFSVERPDGSNFTLKIRSTKLEDSAMYFCASTRSRQLRTPEAFFGQGTRLTVV.

This rearrangement joins TRBV25-1 to TRBJ1-5, with a tentative D call TRBD1 (6 bases). This CDR3 is 15 amino acids long. V was trimmed by 4 bases and J by 3 bases, leaving 13 bases between them. Germline lookup yields CDR1 MGHDK and CDR2 SYGVNS. CDR3 amino acids: CASSATQGHNQPQHF. In DNA form, the CDR3 reads TGTGCCAGCAGTGCTACACAGGGTCACAATCAGCCCCAGCATTTT.

The V call is TRBV5-1, the J call TRBJ2-3, with D tentatively TRBD2 (6 bases). The CDR3 length is 15 residues. Germline V gives CDR1 SGHRS, CDR2 YFSETQ. V lost 5 bases and J 6 bases, leaving 19 bases between the germline ends. CDR3 amino acids: CASRERGGAVDTQYF. Here the CDR3 DNA reads TGCGCCAGCAGGGAGCGCGGAGGGGCGGTCGATACGCAGTATTTT.

The chain carries TRBV2 and TRBJ2-2, with 9 bases lining up with TRBD1. Germline V gene data show CDR1 as SNHLY and CDR2 as FYNNEI. The length of the CDR3 is 14 residues. The junction had 5 bases not matched to a gene; V was cut back by 10 bases and J by 2 bases. CDR3 in amino acids: CAIQGALNTGELFF. The CDR3 DNA is TGTGCCATACAGGGGGCATTAAACACCGGGGAGCTGTTTTTT.

The chain carries TRBV28 and TRBJ2-7; 7 bases agree with TRBD1. The V gene end was trimmed by 7 bases and the J gene end by 9 bases; junction bases not matched to a gene: 18. This CDR3 contains 15 residues. Germline values: CDR1 MDHEN, CDR2 SYDVKM. The CDR3 protein is CASTASPTGELGQYF. The CDR3 nucleotides read TGTGCCAGCACCGCATCTCCAACAGGGGAGCTGGGGCAGTACTTC. The entire variable domain, with the rest obtained from reference TRBV28 and TRBJ2-7, is as follows: DVKVTQSSRYLVKRTGEKVFLECVQDMDHENMFWYRQDPGLGLRLIYFSYDVKMKEKGDIPEGYSVSREKKERFSLILESASTNQTSMYLCASTASPTGELGQYFGPGTRLTVT.

The chain links TRBV27 to TRBJ2-3; 8 positions agree with TRBD2. The length of the CDR3 is 13 residues. Germline CDR1 reads MNHEY; CDR2 reads SMNVEV (reference sequence). V was pared by 8 bases and J by 1 base, with 2 bases of the junction left unmatched. Here the CDR3 reads CASGRGGTDTQYF. The DNA for the CDR3 is TGTGCCAGCGGGCGGGGGGGCACAGATACGCAGTATTTT.

Only a few counts were recorded for this clone. This chain connects TRBV7-6 to TRBJ1-2, with 7 bases that match TRBD1. This CDR3 region has 17 residues. The V gene end was trimmed by 5 bases and the J gene end by 4 bases; junction bases not matched to a gene: 16. Germline V gene data show CDR1 as SGHVS and CDR2 as FNYEAQ. In nucleotides, the CDR3 is TGTGCCAGCAGCCTAAGCGCGGGGACAGTCCCTCCCTATGGCTACACCTTC. This translates into CASSLSAGTVPPYGYTF.

The chain combines TRBV19 with TRBJ1-2, with TRBD1 matching 11 bases. CDR3 length: 14 amino acids. J gave up 9 bases and V 4 bases, and 7 bases lay outside the gene matches. Germline V gives CDR1 LNHDA, CDR2 SQIVND (reference sequence). As DNA, the CDR3 is TGTGCCAGTAGTAGGGGACAGGGGGGCGAGAGCTACACCTTC. Its translation is CASSRGQGGESYTF.

The rearrangement joins TRBV30 to TRBJ2-1, with TRBD2 matching over 10 bases. The CDR3 runs 13 residues. Losses at the gene ends were 3 bases for V and 7 bases for J; bases not matched to a gene: 3. The germline V gene encodes CDR1 GTSNPN and CDR2 SVGIG (reference sequence). CDR3 coding DNA: TGTGCCTGGAGCCTAGCGGGAGCTAATGAGCAGTTCTTC. Translating it yields CAWSLAGANEQFF.

Comments on this clone: One junction end disagrees with the germline gene, perhaps due to a read error. This rearrangement joins TRBV6-4 to TRBJ2-1; 8 bases are a match to TRBD2. The CDR3 spans 13 residues. Germline values: CDR1 MRHNA, CDR2 SNTAGT. The chain's CDR3 is CASSASTGTRALF. DNA of the CDR3: TGTGCCAGCAGCGCCTCCACCGGGACTAGAGCACTCTTC.

The chain employs TRBV6-5 and TRBJ2-1, with 14 bases identical to TRBD2. There are 16 residues in the CDR3. Trimming took 4 bases from V and 6 from J; bases not matched to a gene: 5. Germline V gene data show CDR1 as MNHEY and CDR2 as SVGAGI. Here the CDR3 reads CASSLGTSGSFNEQFF. The CDR3 coding sequence is TGTGCCAGCAGTTTAGGGACTAGCGGGAGTTTCAATGAGCAGTTCTTC.

This chain links TRBV28 with TRBJ1-1, with D possibly being TRBD1 (5 bases). CDR1 and CDR2 from the germline V gene are MDHEN and SYDVKM. CDR3 length: 15 residues. Trimming took off 5 bases at V and 5 bases at J, with 18 bases between the two ends. CDR3 region: CASSPESGAITEAFF. CDR3 in DNA: TGTGCCAGCAGTCCCGAGTCTGGGGCGATAACTGAAGCTTTCTTT.